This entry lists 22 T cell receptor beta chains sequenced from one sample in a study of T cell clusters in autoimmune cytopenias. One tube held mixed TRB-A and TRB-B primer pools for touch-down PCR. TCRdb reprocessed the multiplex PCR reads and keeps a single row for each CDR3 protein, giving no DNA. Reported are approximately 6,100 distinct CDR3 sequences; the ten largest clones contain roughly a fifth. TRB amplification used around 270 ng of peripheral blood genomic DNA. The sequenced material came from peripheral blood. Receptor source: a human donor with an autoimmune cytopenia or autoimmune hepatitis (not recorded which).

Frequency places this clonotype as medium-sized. CDR3 protein: CATTGGLANYGYTF. This rearrangement joins TRBV6-1 to TRBJ1-2; TCRdb names TRBD1, which stays unverified in the absence of DNA. Germline V gives CDR1 MNHNS, CDR2 SASEGT. The CDR3 runs 14 residues.

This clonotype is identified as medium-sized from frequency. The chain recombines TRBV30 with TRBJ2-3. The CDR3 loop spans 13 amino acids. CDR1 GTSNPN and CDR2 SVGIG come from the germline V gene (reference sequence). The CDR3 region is CAWSMVRTDTQYF.

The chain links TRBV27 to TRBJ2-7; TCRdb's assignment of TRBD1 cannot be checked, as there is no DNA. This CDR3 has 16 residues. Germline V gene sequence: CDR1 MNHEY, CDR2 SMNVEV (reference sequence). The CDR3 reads CASSTGQLSSYNEQYF.

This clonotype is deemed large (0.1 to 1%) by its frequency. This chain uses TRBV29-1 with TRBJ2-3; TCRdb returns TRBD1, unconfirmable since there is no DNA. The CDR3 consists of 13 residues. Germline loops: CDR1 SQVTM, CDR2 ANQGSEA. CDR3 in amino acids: CSVKQGGSDTQYF.

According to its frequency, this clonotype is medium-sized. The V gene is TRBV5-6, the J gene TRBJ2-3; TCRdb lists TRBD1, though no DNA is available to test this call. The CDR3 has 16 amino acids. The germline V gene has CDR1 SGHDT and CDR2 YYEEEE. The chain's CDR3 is CASSLGPGGQGDTQYF. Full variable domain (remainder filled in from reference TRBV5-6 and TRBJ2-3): DAGVTQSPTHLIKTRGQQVTLRCSPKSGHDTVSWYQQALGQGPQFIFQYYEEEERQRGNFPDRFSGHQFPNYSSELNVNALLLGDSALYLCASSLGPGGQGDTQYFGPGTRLTVL.

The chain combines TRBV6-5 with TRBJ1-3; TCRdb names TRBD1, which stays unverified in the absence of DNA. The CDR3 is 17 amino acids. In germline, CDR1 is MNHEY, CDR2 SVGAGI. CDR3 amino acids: CASSLRDRSFSGNTIYF.

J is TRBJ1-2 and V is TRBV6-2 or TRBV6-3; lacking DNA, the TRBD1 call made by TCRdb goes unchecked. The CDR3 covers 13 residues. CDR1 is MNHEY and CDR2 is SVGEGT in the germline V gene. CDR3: CASSAGTDYGYTF.

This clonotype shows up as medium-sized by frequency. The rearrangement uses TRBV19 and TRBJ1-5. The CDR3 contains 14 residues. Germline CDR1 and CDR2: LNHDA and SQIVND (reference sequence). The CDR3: CASREVRSNQPQHF.

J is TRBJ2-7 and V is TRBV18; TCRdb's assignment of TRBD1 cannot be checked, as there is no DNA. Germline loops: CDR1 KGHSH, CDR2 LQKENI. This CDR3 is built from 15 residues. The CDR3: CASSPPSQGAYEQYF.

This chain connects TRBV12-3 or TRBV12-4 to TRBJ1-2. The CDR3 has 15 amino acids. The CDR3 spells CATSRKTGGNYGYTF.

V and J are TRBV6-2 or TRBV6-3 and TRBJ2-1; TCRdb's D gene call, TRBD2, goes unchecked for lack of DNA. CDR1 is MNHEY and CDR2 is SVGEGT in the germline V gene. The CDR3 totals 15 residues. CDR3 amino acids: CASRRTSGGASEQFF.

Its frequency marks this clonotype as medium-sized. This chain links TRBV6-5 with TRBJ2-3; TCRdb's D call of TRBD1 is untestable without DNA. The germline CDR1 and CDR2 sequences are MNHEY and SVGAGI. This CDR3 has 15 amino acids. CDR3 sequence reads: CASSYLGGGTDTQYF.

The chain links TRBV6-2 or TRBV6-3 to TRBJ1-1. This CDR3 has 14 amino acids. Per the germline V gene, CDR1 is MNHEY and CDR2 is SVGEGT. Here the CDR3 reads CASSSPGRYTEAFF.

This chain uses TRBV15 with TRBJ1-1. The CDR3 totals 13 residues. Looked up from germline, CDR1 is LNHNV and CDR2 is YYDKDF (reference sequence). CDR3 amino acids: CATSRDRDTEAFF.

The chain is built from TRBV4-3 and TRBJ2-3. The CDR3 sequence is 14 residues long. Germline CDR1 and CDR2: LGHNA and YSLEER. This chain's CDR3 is CASSQKVDTDTQYF.

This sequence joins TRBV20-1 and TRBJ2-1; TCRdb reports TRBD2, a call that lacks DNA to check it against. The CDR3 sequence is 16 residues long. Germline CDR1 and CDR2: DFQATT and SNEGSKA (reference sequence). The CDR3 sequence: CSARASPTSGYNEQFF.

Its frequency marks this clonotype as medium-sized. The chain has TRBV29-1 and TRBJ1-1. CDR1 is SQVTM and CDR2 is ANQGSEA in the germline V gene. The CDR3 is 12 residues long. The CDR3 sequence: CSVVAFRTEAFF.

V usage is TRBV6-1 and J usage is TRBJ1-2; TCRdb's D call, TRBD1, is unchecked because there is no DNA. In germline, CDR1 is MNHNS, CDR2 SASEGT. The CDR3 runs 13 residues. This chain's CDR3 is CASSRQGDYGYTF.

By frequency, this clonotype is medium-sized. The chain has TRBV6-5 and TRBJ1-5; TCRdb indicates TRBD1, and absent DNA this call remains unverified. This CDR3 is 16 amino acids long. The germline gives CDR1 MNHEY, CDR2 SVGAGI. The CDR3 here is CASSYVTGGSNQPQHF.

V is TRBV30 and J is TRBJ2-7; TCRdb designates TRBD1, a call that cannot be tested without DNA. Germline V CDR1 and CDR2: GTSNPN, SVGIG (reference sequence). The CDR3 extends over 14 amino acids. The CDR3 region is CAWSEGGGSYEQYF.

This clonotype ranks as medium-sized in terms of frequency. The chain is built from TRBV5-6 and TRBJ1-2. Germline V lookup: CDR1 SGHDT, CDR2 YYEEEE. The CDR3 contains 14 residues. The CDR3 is CASSPAAGHYGYTF. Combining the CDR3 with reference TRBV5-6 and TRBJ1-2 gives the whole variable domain DAGVTQSPTHLIKTRGQQVTLRCSPKSGHDTVSWYQQALGQGPQFIFQYYEEEERQRGNFPDRFSGHQFPNYSSELNVNALLLGDSALYLCASSPAAGHYGYTFGSGTRLTVV.

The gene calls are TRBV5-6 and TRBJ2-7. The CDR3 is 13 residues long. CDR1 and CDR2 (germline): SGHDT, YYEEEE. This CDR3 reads CASSLLGSYEQYF.